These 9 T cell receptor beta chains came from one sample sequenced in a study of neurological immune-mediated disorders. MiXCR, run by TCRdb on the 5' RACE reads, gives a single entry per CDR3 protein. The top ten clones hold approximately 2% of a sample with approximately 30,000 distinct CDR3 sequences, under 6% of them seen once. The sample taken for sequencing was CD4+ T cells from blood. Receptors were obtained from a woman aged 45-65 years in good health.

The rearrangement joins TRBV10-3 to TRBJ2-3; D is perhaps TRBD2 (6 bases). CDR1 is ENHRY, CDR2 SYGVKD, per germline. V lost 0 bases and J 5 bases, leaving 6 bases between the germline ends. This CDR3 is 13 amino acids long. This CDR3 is CAISESRGDTQYF. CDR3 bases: TGTGCCATCAGTGAGTCGCGGGGAGATACGCAGTATTTT.

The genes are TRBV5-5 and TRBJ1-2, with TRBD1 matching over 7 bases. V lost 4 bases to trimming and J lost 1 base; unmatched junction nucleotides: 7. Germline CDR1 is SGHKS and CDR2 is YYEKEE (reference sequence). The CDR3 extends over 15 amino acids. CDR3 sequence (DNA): TGTGCCAGCAGCCCCGGGGACAGAATTAACTATGGCTACACCTTC. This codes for CASSPGDRINYGYTF.

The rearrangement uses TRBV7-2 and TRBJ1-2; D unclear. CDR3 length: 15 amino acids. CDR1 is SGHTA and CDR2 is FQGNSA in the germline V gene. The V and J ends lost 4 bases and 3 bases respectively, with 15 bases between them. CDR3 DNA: TGTGCCAGCAGCTCAGGAATAGGAAAGGACTATGGCTACACCTTC. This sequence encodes CASSSGIGKDYGYTF. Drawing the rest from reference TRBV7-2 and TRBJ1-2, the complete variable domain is GAGVSQSPSNKVTEKGKDVELRCDPISGHTALYWYRQSLGQGLEFLIYFQGNSAPDKSGLPSDRFSAERTGGSVSTLTIQRTQQEDSAVYLCASSSGIGKDYGYTFGSGTRLTVV.

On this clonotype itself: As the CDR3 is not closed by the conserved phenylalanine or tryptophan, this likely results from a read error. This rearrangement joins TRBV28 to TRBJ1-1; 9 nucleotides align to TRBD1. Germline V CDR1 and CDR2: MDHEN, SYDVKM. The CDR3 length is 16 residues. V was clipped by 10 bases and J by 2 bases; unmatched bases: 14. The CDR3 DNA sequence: TGTGCCACCTCGGGGTCGGGACAGGGTCGTAACACTGAAGCTTTCTCT. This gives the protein CATSGSGQGRNTEAFS.

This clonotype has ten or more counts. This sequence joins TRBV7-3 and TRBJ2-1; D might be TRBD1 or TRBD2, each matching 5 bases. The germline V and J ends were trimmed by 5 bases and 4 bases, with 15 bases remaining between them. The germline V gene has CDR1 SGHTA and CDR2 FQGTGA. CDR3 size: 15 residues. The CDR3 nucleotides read TGTGCCAGCAGCGGGGACGGAAAGACTTACAATGAGCAGTTCTTC. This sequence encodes CASSGDGKTYNEQFF. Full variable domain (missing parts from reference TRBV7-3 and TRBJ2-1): GAGVSQTPSNKVTEKGKYVELRCDPISGHTALYWYRQSLGQGPEFLIYFQGTGAADDSGLPNDRFFAVRPEGSVSTLKIQRTERGDSAVYLCASSGDGKTYNEQFFGPGTRLTVL.

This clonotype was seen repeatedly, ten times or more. In nucleotides, the CDR3 is TGTGCCAGCAGTTACCGACAGGGGCAAGAGACCCAGTACTTC. The encoded protein is CASSYRQGQETQYF. J is TRBJ2-5 and V is TRBV6-2 or TRBV6-3; 8 positions match TRBD1. The CDR3 is made up of 14 amino acids. V lost 2 bases and J lost 2; bases outside the gene matches: 1. CDR1 and CDR2 (germline): MNHEY, SVGEGT.

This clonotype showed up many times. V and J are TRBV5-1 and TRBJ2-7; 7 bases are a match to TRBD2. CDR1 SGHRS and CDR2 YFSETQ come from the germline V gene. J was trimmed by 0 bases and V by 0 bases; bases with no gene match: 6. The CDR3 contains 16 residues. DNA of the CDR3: TGCGCCAGCAGCTTGGCCCCTTCGGGGGGCTCCTACGAGCAGTACTTC. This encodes CASSLAPSGGSYEQYF.

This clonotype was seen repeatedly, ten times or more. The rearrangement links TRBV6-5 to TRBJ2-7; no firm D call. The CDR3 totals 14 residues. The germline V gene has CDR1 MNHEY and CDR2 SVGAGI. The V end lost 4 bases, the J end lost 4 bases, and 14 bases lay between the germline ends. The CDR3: CASSWMGGEYEQYF. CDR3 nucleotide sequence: TGTGCCAGCAGTTGGATGGGCGGCGAATACGAGCAGTACTTC.

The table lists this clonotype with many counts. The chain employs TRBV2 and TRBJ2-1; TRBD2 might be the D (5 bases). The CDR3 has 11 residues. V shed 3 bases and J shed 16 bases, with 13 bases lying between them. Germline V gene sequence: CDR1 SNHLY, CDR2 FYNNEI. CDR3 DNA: TGTGCCAGCAGTGACGGTCTAGCCCCTTTCTTC. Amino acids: CASSDGLAPFF.